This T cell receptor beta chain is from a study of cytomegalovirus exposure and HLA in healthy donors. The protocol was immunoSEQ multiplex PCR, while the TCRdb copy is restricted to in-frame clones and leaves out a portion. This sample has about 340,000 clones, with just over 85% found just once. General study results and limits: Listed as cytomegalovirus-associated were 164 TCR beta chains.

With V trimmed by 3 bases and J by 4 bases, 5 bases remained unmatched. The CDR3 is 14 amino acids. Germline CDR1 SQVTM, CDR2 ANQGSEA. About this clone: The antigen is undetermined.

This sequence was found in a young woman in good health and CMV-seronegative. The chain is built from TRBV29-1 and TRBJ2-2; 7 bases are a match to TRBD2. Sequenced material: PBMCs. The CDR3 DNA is TGCAGCGTTGAGAATTGGGGGGGCACCGGGGAGCTGTTTTTT. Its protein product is CSVENWGGTGELFF.